This is a list of T cell receptor beta chains from one sample in a study of identical twins. TCRdb re-called the 5' RACE reads through MiXCR, storing one row per CDR3 protein. The repertoire has around 1.7 million distinct CDR3 sequences, roughly a third of them found once; the top ten carry approximately 0.25%. Sequences were obtained from cord blood. Source of these receptors: a newborn girl in good health. Both conserved end residues are part of each CDR3. The D gene is left open where the match is weak. Size is omitted from some rows. Given values are once, few, many or a class for expanded clones.

clone size: .
J gene: TRBJ1-1
D gene: .
V gene: TRBV20-1
CDR3 DNA: TGCAGTGCTGACAGGACCCTGAACACTGAAGCTTTCTTT
CDR3 protein: CSADRTLNTEAFF

clone size: few
J gene: TRBJ1-1
D gene: .
V gene: TRBV20-1
CDR3 DNA: TGCAGTGTCGGGCCCGGACCCTCGCGAAACACTGAAGCTTTCTTT
CDR3 protein: CSVGPGPSRNTEAFF

clone size: .
J gene: TRBJ2-3
D gene: .
V gene: TRBV2
CDR3 DNA: TGTGCCAGCAGTGTGGTCGACCAAGCCGGTGATACGCAGTATTTT
CDR3 protein: CASSVVDQAGDTQYF

clone size: .
J gene: TRBJ2-1
D gene: .
V gene: TRBV20-1
CDR3 DNA: TGCAGTGCCGGGTCCGCCCTTCAGGGGTTCTTC
CDR3 protein: CSAGSALQGFF

clone size: many
J gene: TRBJ2-7
D gene: .
V gene: TRBV10-3
CDR3 DNA: TGTGCCATCAGTGAGTCGACAGCCTACGAGCAGTACTTC
CDR3 protein: CAISESTAYEQYF

clone size: few
J gene: TRBJ2-7
D gene: .
V gene: TRBV3-1
CDR3 DNA: TGTGCCAGCAGCCAACGACAGGACTCCTACGAGCAGTACTTC
CDR3 protein: CASSQRQDSYEQYF

clone size: few
J gene: TRBJ2-7
D gene: TRBD2
V gene: TRBV3-1
CDR3 DNA: TGTGCCAGCAGCCAAGCGGCTAGCGGGAGCTCCTACGAGCAGTACTTC
CDR3 protein: CASSQAASGSSYEQYF

clone size: few
J gene: TRBJ2-3
D gene: TRBD2
V gene: TRBV5-1
CDR3 DNA: TGCGCCAGCAGCTGGAGGACTAGCGGGGCAGATACGCAGTATTTT
CDR3 protein: CASSWRTSGADTQYF

clone size: few
J gene: TRBJ1-2
D gene: .
V gene: TRBV12-5
CDR3 DNA: TGTGCTAGTGGTTTAGGGCCAGCCTATGGCTACACCTTC
CDR3 protein: CASGLGPAYGYTF

clone size: few
J gene: TRBJ2-1
D gene: .
V gene: TRBV9
CDR3 DNA: TGTGCCAGCAGCGTAGGTATTAGCTCCTACAATGAGCAGTTCTTC
CDR3 protein: CASSVGISSYNEQFF

clone size: .
J gene: TRBJ2-7
D gene: .
V gene: TRBV24-1
CDR3 DNA: TGTGCCACCAGTGATCCGCGTGGCGGCTCGGGCTACGAGCAGTACTTC
CDR3 protein: CATSDPRGGSGYEQYF

clone size: .
J gene: TRBJ2-3
D gene: .
V gene: TRBV5-1
CDR3 DNA: TGCGCCAGCAGACGTACCACAACTAGCAGGACAGATACGCAGTATTTT
CDR3 protein: CASRRTTTSRTDTQYF

clone size: .
J gene: TRBJ2-3
D gene: TRBD2
V gene: TRBV6-7
CDR3 DNA: TGTGCCAGCCGGCGCGTAGCGGGGATCTTCACAGATACGCAGTATTTT
CDR3 protein: CASRRVAGIFTDTQYF

clone size: many
J gene: TRBJ2-3
D gene: TRBD2
V gene: TRBV20-1
CDR3 DNA: TGCAGTGCTAGAATGGCGGGAGAGGGGTCAGATACGCAGTATTTT
CDR3 protein: CSARMAGEGSDTQYF

clone size: .
J gene: TRBJ2-3
D gene: .
V gene: TRBV7-2
CDR3 DNA: TGTGCCAGCAGCGATCAGGGGTTTGCTCCAGATACGCGGTATTTT
CDR3 protein: CASSDQGFAPDTRYF

clone size: many
J gene: TRBJ2-7
D gene: .
V gene: TRBV5-6
CDR3 DNA: TGTGCCAGCAGCTTGGGACTACCTTCCTACGAGCAGTACTTC
CDR3 protein: CASSLGLPSYEQYF

clone size: few
J gene: TRBJ1-1
D gene: .
V gene: TRBV6-2/TRBV6-3
CDR3 DNA: TGTGCCAGCAGTTGGGGCATTAACACTGAAGCTTTCTTT
CDR3 protein: CASSWGINTEAFF

clone size: .
J gene: TRBJ2-6
D gene: .
V gene: TRBV6-2/TRBV6-3
CDR3 DNA: TGTGCCAGCAGTTACTCGGGCGGGGCCAACGTCCTGACTTTC
CDR3 protein: CASSYSGGANVLTF

clone size: few
J gene: TRBJ2-5
D gene: .
V gene: TRBV29-1
CDR3 DNA: TGCAGCGTTGGAAGGCCCCGTGCCGGAGAGACCCAGTACTTC
CDR3 protein: CSVGRPRAGETQYF

clone size: many
J gene: TRBJ2-7
D gene: .
V gene: TRBV29-1
CDR3 DNA: TGCAGCGTTGAACCGGAGGGGACCGAAACCTACGAGCAGTACTTC
CDR3 protein: CSVEPEGTETYEQYF

clone size: .
J gene: TRBJ2-4
D gene: TRBD2
V gene: TRBV10-3
CDR3 DNA: TGTGCCATCAGTGAGTCACTAGCGGGGGGCGCGTCCAAAAACATTCAGTACTTC
CDR3 protein: CAISESLAGGASKNIQYF

clone size: few
J gene: TRBJ2-7
D gene: TRBD1
V gene: TRBV28
CDR3 DNA: TGTGCCAGCAGTCTGAGTGGGGGACAGGTAACCTACGAGCAGTACTTC
CDR3 protein: CASSLSGGQVTYEQYF

clone size: few
J gene: TRBJ2-6
D gene: TRBD2
V gene: TRBV10-3
CDR3 DNA: TGTGCCATAAGCGGGACTCTCGCCAACGTCCTGACTTTC
CDR3 protein: CAISGTLANVLTF

clone size: .
J gene: TRBJ2-3
D gene: TRBD1
V gene: TRBV7-2
CDR3 DNA: TGTGCCAGCAGCCCACCCAGGCAGGGGGCAGCAGATACGCAGTATTTT
CDR3 protein: CASSPPRQGAADTQYF

clone size: few
J gene: TRBJ2-7
D gene: TRBD2
V gene: TRBV20-1
CDR3 DNA: TGCAGTGCTATCGAACCTAGCGGCTCCTACGAGCAGTACTTC
CDR3 protein: CSAIEPSGSYEQYF

clone size: .
J gene: TRBJ2-4
D gene: .
V gene: TRBV6-6
CDR3 DNA: TGTGCCAGCATTGGGGGGGGCGCCGACAAAAACATTCAGTACTTC
CDR3 protein: CASIGGGADKNIQYF

clone size: .
J gene: TRBJ2-5
D gene: .
V gene: TRBV6-1
CDR3 DNA: TGTGCCAGCAATCGGCACAACCAAGAGACCCAGTACTTC
CDR3 protein: CASNRHNQETQYF

clone size: .
J gene: TRBJ2-3
D gene: TRBD1
V gene: TRBV28
CDR3 DNA: TGTGCCAGCAGTTTCCAGCTCCGGGACAGGGGGCAGGGCACAGATACGCAGTATTTT
CDR3 protein: CASSFQLRDRGQGTDTQYF

clone size: .
J gene: TRBJ2-2
D gene: .
V gene: TRBV20-1
CDR3 DNA: TGCAGTGCTAGAGACACTGAAGTCGTGAACACCGGGGAGCTGTTTTTT
CDR3 protein: CSARDTEVVNTGELFF

clone size: .
J gene: TRBJ2-3
D gene: TRBD2
V gene: TRBV7-2
CDR3 DNA: TGTGCCAGCAGCTCCAGCGGGAGGATAGATACGCAGTATTTT
CDR3 protein: CASSSSGRIDTQYF

clone size: .
J gene: TRBJ2-5
D gene: TRBD1
V gene: TRBV7-9
CDR3 DNA: TGTGCCAGCAGCCTCATGACAGGGGGCGTCGAGACCCAGTACTTC
CDR3 protein: CASSLMTGGVETQYF